Many counts were recorded for the clone carrying this T cell receptor (beta chain). TCRdb ran MiXCR on the reads and lists one entry per CDR3 protein. The table includes about 8,400 distinct CDR3 sequences, over 15% detected once. This sample is part of a study of liver allograft versus peripheral blood T cells. Overall study: Recipients' peripheral blood served as the comparator for T cell receptor repertoires in transplanted livers.

Germline CDR1 and CDR2: MDHEN and SYDVKM. There are 15 residues in the CDR3. Trimming took 6 bases from V and 3 from J; bases not matched to a gene: 9. V gene TRBV28 combines with J gene TRBJ2-3; TRBD2 aligns across 7 bases. The source is a human patient who had a liver transplant. Part of the T cell pool may stem from the graft donor. The DNA for the CDR3 is TGTGCCAGCAGACCCGGAGGGGAGGGGACAGATACGCAGTATTTT. Encoded protein: CASRPGGEGTDTQYF.